Here is one T cell receptor (beta chain) with its context. Germline V gives CDR1 LGHNA, CDR2 YSLEER. The V segment lost 0 bases and the J segment 4 bases; nucleotides outside the gene matches: 5. The CDR3 is 16 residues long. Assignment of participants to cohorts was predicated upon participant-reported clinical history. Cohort 3 donors counted as recovered after two negative PCRs, clearance, or resolved symptoms. Clones were read by immunoSEQ multiplex PCR, and TCRdb kept only the in-frame ones, dropping some. The table lists a few hundred thousand clones, about nine tenths of them singletons. The data belong to a study of blood T cell repertoires in COVID-19. Overall study: Italy, Spain and the United States were the sources of the convalescent and acute COVID-19 samples. Sources were T cells, B-cell-depleted T cells, or PBMCs; the material itself was cDNA or gDNA.

The source material was PBMCs or T cells enriched from blood (not recorded which). This clonotype originated in a woman in her late teens or twenties who had recovered from COVID-19. The chain joins TRBV4-3 to TRBJ1-1, with TRBD1 matching over 10 bases. The CDR3 loop is CASSQDGGTGVTEAFF. In DNA, the CDR3 is TGCGCCAGCAGCCAAGATGGTGGGACAGGGGTCACTGAAGCTTTCTTT.